This TCR beta chain was obtained from a study of blood T cell repertoires in COVID-19. Study context: Acute and convalescent COVID-19 specimens originated in the United States, Italy and Spain.

The CDR3 runs 12 residues. Germline V gives CDR1 KGHDR, CDR2 SFDVKD. V was cut by 4 bases and J by 13 bases, with 13 bases left in between. Per the study methods: Estimation of nucleated cell counts was performed using reference gene primer amplification. Libraries were prepared by immunoSEQ multiplex PCR; TCRdb keeps only in-frame clonotypes and omits some of them. The DNA gave D and trimming, while V, J and clone size come from that table. This sample has 30,000 or so clones, with roughly 78% found just once. The sequence came from a man older than 75 with active or convalescent COVID-19. Material: peripheral blood. The chain uses TRBV24-1 and TRBJ1-5; TRBD1 might be the D (5 bases). The CDR3 loop is CATSDSGGVQHF. In DNA form, the CDR3 reads TGTGCCACCAGTGACTCCGGGGGAGTACAGCATTTT.